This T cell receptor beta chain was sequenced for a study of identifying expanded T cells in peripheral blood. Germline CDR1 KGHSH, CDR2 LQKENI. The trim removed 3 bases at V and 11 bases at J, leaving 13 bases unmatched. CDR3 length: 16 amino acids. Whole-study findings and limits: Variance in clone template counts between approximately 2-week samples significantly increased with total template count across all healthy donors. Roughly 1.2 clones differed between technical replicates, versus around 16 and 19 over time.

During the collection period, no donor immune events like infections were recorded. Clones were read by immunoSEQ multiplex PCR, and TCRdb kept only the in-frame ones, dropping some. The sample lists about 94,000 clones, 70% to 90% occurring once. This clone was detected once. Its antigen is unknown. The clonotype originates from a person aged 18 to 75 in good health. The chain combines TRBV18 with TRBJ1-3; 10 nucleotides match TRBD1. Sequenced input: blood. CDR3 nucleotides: TGTGCCAGCTCACCGACCCGGGACAGGGGACATCCACCCATATATTTT. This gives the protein CASSPTRDRGHPPIYF.